A single sample is the source of the 2 T cell receptor beta chains below, sequenced in a study of blood T cell repertoires in COVID-19. Clones were read by immunoSEQ multiplex PCR, and TCRdb kept only the in-frame ones, dropping some. This table holds approximately 200,000 clones, roughly 86% found once. The specimen sequenced was PBMCs or T cells enriched from blood (not recorded which). The receptors derive from a man aged 18 to 35 with acute COVID-19.

This chain uses TRBV28 with TRBJ2-5; TRBD2 aligns across 7 bases. Trimming cost V 6 bases and J 4 bases; bases outside gene matches: 11. CDR3 size: 15 residues. Germline loops: CDR1 MDHEN, CDR2 SYDVKM. DNA for the CDR3: TGTGCCAGCAGGAGAGGGACTACCTACCTAGAGACCCAGTACTTC. This gives the protein CASRRGTTYLETQYF.

This chain joins TRBV4-3 and TRBJ2-1, with 11 bases fitting TRBD2. Germline V gene data show CDR1 as LGHNA and CDR2 as YSLEER. V lost 0 bases to trimming and J lost 5 bases; unmatched junction nucleotides: 3. The length of the CDR3 is 16 residues. The CDR3 here is CASSQDTSGRHNEQFF. The CDR3 DNA reads as TGCGCCAGCAGCCAAGATACTAGCGGGAGACACAATGAGCAGTTCTTC.